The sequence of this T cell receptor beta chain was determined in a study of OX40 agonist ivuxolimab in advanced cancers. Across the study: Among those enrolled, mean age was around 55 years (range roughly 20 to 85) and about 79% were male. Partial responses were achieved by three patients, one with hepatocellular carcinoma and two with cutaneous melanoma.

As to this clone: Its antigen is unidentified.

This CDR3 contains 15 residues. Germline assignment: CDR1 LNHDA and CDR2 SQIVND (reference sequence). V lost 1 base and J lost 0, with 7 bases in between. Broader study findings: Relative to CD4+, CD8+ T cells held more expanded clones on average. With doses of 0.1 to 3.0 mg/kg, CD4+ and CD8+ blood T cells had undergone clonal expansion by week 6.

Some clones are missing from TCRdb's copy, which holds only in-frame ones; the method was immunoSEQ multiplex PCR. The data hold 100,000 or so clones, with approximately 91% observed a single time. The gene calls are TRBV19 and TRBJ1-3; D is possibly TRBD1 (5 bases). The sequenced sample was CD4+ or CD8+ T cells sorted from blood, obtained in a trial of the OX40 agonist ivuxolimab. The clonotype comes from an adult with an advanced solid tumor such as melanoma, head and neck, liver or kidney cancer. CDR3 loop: CASSIGQRSGNTIYF. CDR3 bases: TGTGCCAGTAGTATAGGACAGCGCTCTGGAAACACCATATATTTT. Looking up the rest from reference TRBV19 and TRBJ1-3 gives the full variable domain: DGGITQSPKYLFRKEGQNVTLSCEQNLNHDAMYWYRQDPGQGLRLIYYSQIVNDFQKGDIAEGYSVSREKKESFPLTVTSAQKNPTAFYLCASSIGQRSGNTIYFGEGSWLTVV.